This T cell receptor (beta chain) was documented in a study of blood T cell repertoires in COVID-19. At the level of the study: Sample material is recorded as cDNA or gDNA derived from T cells, B-cell-depleted T cells, or PBMCs.

Participants spanned ages about 18 to 100 years and resided in fewer than 30 US areas. Clinical history reported by participants formed the basis on which cohorts were assigned. In germline, CDR1 is SEHNR, CDR2 FQNEAQ (reference sequence). The CDR3 sequence is 14 residues long. The germline V and J ends were trimmed by 2 bases and 7 bases, with 9 bases remaining between them. Study processing details: Estimates of nucleated cell counts were drawn from the amplification of reference gene primers. Data came from immunoSEQ multiplex PCR; TCRdb stores just in-frame clones and leaves some out. V and J calls and clone size are given by that table; D and trimming were obtained from the DNA. The data contain around 310,000 clones, over 70% of them seen just once; the ten biggest clones take up around 5%.

Sequencing used PBMCs or T cells enriched from blood (not recorded which). The chain joins TRBV7-9 to TRBJ1-6, with D possibly being TRBD1 (6 bases). The TCR was taken from a man younger than 40 who had recovered from COVID-19. CDR3: CASSLSGVNSPLHF. The DNA for the CDR3 is TGTGCCAGCAGCTTATCAGGGGTCAATTCACCCCTCCACTTT.